What follows is one T cell receptor beta chain and its context. These data are taken from a study of OX40 agonist ivuxolimab in advanced cancers. Study in general: The treatment was a fully human IgG2 OX40 agonist, ivuxolimab.

The protocol was immunoSEQ multiplex PCR, while the TCRdb copy is restricted to in-frame clones and leaves out a portion. The sample shows tens of thousands of clones, 81% of them seen only once. Trimming removed 7 bases at V and 3 bases at J, with 12 bases between. CDR3 length equals 13 residues. Germline V gene lookup returns CDR1 MNHEY and CDR2 SMNVEV (reference sequence). V and J are TRBV27 and TRBJ1-1; D gene ambiguous. This sequence was found in an adult with an advanced solid tumor such as melanoma, head and neck, liver or kidney cancer. Sequenced here: CD4+ or CD8+ T cells sorted from blood, sampled in a trial of the OX40 agonist ivuxolimab. The CDR3 is CASTRGGYTEAFF. The CDR3 region has the DNA TGTGCCAGCACCCGGGGAGGGTACACTGAAGCTTTCTTT.